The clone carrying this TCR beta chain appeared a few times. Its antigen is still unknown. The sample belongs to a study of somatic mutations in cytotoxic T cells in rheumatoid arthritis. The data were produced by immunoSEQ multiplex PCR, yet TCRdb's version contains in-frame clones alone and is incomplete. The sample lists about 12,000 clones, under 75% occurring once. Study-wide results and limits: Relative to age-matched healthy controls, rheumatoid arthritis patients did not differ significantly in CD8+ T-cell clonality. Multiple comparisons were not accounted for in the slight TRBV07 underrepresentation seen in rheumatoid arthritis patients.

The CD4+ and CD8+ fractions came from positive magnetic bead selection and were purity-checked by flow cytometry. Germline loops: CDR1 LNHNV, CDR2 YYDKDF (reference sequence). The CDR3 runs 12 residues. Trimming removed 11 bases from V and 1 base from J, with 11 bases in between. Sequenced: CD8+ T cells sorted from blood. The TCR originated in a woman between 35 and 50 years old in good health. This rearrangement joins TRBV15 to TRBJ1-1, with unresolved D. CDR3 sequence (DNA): TGTGCCGTCCCTGGCGGGAACACTGAAGCTTTCTTT. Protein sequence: CAVPGGNTEAFF.